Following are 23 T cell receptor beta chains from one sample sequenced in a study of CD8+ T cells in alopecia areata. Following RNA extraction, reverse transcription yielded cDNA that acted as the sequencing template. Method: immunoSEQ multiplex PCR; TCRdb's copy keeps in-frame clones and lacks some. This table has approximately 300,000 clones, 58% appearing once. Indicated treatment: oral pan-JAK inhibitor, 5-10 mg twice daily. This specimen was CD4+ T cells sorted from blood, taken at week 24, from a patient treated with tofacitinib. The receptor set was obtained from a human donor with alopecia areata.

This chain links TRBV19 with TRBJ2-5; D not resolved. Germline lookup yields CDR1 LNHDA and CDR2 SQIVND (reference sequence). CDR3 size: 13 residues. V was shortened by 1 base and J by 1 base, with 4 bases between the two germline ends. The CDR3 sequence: CASSIVPQETQYF. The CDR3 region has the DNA TGTGCCAGTAGTATAGTCCCCCAAGAGACCCAGTACTTC.

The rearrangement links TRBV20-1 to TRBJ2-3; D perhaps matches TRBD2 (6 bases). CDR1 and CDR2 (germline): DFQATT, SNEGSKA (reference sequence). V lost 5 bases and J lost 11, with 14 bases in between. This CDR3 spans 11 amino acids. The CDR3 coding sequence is TGCAGTGCTCTGGCCGGGGGTGGGCAGTATTTT. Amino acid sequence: CSALAGGGQYF.

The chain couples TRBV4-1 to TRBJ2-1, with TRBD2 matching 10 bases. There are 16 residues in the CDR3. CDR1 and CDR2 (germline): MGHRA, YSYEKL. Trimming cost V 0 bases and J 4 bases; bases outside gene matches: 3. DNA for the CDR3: TGCGCCAGCAGCCAAGAAGCTAGCGGGGGATACAATGAGCAGTTCTTC. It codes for CASSQEASGGYNEQFF.

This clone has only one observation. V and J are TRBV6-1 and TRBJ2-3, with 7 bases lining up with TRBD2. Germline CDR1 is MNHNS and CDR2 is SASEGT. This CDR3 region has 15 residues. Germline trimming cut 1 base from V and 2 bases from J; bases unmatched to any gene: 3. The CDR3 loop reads CASSEGLAATDTQYF. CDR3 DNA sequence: TGTGCCAGCAGTGAAGGACTAGCCGCCACAGATACGCAGTATTTT.

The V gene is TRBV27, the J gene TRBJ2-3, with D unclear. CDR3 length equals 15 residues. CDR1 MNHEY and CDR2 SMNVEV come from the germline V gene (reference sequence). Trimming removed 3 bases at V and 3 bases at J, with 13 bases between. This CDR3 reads CASSLSGRLTDTQYF. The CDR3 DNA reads TGTGCCAGCAGTTTGTCGGGCCGTTTAACAGATACGCAGTATTTT.

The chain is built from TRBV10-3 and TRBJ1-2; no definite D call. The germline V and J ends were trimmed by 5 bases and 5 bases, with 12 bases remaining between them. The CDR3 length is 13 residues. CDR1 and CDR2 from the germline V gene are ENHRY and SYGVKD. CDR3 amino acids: CAISYTQAYGYTF. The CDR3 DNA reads TGTGCCATCAGTTACACACAAGCTTATGGCTACACCTTC.

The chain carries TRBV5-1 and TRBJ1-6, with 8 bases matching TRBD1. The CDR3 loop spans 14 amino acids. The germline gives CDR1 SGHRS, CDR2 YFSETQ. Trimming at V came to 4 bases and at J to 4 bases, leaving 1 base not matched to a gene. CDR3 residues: CASSQGAYNSPLHF. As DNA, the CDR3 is TGCGCCAGCAGCCAGGGGGCTTATAATTCACCCCTCCACTTT.

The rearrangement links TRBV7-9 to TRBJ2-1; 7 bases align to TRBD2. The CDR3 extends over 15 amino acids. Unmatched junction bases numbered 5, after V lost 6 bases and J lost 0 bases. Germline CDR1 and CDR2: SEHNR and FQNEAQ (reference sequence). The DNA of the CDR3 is TGTGCCAGCAGGCAACTAGCGTTCTCCTACAATGAGCAGTTCTTC. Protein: CASRQLAFSYNEQFF.

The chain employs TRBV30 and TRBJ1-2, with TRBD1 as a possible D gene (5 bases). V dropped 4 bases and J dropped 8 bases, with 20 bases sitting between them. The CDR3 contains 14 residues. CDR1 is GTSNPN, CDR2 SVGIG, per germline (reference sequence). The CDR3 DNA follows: TGTGCCTGGACCCCCGATCGGGGACCAAGGGGCTACACCTTC. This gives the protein CAWTPDRGPRGYTF.

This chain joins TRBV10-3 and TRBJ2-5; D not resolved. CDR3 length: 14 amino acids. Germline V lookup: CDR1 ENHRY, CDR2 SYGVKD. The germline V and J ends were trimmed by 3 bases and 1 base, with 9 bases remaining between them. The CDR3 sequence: CAISDQQSQETQYF. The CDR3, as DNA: TGTGCCATCAGTGACCAACAGTCCCAAGAGACCCAGTACTTC.

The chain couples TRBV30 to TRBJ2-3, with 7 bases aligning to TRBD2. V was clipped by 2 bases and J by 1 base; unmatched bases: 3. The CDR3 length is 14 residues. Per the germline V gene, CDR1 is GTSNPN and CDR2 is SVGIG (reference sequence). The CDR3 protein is CAWSRGVGTDTQYF. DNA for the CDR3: TGTGCCTGGAGTCGGGGGGTCGGCACAGATACGCAGTATTTT.

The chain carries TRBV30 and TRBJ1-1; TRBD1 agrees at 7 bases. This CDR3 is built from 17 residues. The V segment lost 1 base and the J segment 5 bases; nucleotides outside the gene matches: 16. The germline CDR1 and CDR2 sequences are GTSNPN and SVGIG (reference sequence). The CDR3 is CAWSGVGSGQGETEAFF. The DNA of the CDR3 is TGTGCCTGGAGTGGGGTCGGGTCTGGGCAGGGGGAAACTGAAGCTTTCTTT.

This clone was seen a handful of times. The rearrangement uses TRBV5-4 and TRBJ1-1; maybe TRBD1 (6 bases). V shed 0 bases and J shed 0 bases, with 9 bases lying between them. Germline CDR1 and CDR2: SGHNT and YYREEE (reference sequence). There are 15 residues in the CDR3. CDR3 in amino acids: CASSLAGGLNTEAFF. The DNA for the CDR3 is TGTGCCAGCAGCTTGGCGGGGGGCCTGAACACTGAAGCTTTCTTT. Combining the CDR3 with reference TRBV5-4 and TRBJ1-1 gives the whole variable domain ETGVTQSPTHLIKTRGQQVTLRCSSQSGHNTVSWYQQALGQGPQFIFQYYREEENGRGNFPPRFSGLQFPNYSSELNVNALELDDSALYLCASSLAGGLNTEAFFGQGTRLTVV.

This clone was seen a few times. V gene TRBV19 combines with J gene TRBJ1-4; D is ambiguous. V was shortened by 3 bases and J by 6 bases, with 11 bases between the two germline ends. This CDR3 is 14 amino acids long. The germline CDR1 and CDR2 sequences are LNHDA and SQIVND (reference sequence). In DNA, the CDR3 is TGTGCCAGTAGTATCGGACTCCGGGATGAAAAACTGTTTTTT. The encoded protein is CASSIGLRDEKLFF.

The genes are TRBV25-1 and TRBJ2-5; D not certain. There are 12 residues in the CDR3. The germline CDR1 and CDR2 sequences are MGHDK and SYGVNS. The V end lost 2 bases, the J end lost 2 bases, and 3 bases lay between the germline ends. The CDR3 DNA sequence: TGTGCCAGCAGTGAAGAGCAAGAGACCCAGTACTTC. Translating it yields CASSEEQETQYF.

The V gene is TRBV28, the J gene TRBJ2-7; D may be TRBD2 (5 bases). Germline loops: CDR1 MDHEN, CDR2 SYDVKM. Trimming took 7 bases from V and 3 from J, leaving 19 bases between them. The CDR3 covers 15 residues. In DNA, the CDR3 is TGTGCCAGCACACTACCGGGGAGCGGCTACTACGAGCAGTACTTC. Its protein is CASTLPGSGYYEQYF.

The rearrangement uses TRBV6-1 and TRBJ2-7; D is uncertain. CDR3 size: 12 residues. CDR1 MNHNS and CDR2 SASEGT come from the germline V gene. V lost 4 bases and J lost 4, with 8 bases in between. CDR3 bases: TGTGCCAGCAGTGGGGTTCGGTACGAGCAGTACTTC. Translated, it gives CASSGVRYEQYF.

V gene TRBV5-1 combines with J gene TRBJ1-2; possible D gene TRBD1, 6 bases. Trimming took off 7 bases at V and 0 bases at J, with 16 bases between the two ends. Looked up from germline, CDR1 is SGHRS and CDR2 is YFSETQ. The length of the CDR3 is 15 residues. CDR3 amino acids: CASSGGGRPNYGYTF. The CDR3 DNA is TGCGCCAGCTCAGGCGGGGGCAGGCCTAACTATGGCTACACCTTC.

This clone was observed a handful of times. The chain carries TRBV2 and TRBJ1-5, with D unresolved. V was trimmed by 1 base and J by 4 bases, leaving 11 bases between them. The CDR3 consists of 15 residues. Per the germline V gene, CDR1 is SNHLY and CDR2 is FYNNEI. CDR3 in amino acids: CASSEGIPSNQPQHF. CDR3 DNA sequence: TGTGCCAGCAGTGAAGGGATCCCCTCAAATCAGCCCCAGCATTTT.

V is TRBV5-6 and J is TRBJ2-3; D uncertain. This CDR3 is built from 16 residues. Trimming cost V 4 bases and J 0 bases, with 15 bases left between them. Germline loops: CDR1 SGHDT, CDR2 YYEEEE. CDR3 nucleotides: TGTGCCAGCAGCGCAAGGCGGTCACCTAGCACAGATACGCAGTATTTT. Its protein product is CASSARRSPSTDTQYF.

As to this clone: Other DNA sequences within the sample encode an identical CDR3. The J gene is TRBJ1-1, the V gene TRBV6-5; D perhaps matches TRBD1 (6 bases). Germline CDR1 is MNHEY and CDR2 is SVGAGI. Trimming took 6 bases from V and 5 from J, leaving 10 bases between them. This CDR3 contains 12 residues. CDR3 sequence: CASSRGGTEAFF. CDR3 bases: TGTGCCAGCAGCAGGGGAGGGACTGAAGCTTTCTTT.

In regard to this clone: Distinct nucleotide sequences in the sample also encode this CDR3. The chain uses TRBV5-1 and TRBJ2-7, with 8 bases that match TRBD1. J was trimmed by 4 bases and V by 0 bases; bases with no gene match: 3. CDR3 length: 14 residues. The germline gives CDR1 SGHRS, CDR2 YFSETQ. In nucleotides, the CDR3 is TGCGCCAGCAGCTTGGGACAGGGGATGTACGAGCAGTACTTC. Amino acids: CASSLGQGMYEQYF. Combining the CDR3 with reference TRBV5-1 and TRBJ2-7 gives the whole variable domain KAGVTQTPRYLIKTRGQQVTLSCSPISGHRSVSWYQQTPGQGLQFLFEYFSETQRNKGNFPGRFSGRQFSNSRSEMNVSTLELGDSALYLCASSLGQGMYEQYFGPGTRLTVT.

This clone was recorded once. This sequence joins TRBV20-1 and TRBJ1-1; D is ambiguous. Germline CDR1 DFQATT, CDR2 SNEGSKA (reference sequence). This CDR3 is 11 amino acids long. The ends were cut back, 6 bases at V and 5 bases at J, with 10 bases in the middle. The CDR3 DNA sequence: TGCAGTGCCTATGACGGAACTGAAGCTTTCTTT. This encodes CSAYDGTEAFF.